This T cell receptor beta chain was retrieved from a study of persistence of HIV-infected CD4 T cells (dated by TCRdb to 2020 to 2022). Study-level background: The study isolated CMV- and HIV-1 Gag-responding CD4+ T cells from ART-treated individuals to examine antigen-driven clonal expansion of HIV-1-infected cells. Suppressive ART had been received by participants for a median of about eight years. Apart from a couple of participants who underwent leukapheresis at a single time point, peripheral blood samples of up to roughly 180 mL were collected from participants at multiple time points. Proviral sequencing was used to assess clonality among infected cells, whereas TCRbeta sequencing gauged the clonality of all cells within each sorted population. In the cross-participant TCR cluster analysis, about 8 participants were included for CMV and six or seven participants were included for Gag. Overall study results and their limits: Bulk TCR analyses could not be limited to the rare CMV-responding cells that actually contained HIV-1 proviruses. Significantly lower TCRbeta richness was observed in CMV- and Gag-responding cells than in anti-CD3/anti-CD28-responding cells, and higher oligoclonality was observed in CMV-responding cells than in CD3/CD28-stimulated and Gag-responding cells. Enrichment of degenerate expanded CDR3beta sequences was found in antigen-responding cells, suggesting convergent selection of CD4+ responses to CMV and Gag. Within the same sorted populations, TCR oligoclonality correlated with proviral oligoclonality. Only a small number of individuals took part in the study, and the range of antigens tested was limited.

Of note for this clone: No antigen is known for it. No quality values exist for individual bases; no much larger clone is one base distant.

The immunoSEQ hsTCRB assay version 4 in survey mode was used to sequence TCRbeta repertoires from genomic DNA. For TCRbeta sequencing, genomic DNA was diluted to approximately 9.6 ng/uL, and up to roughly 1 ug was used per sample. The study's own analysis went as follows. TCRbeta data analysis was done in ImmunoSeq Analyzer 3.0, and diversity was calculated on productive nucleotide rearrangements. Using the Immunarch R package, the improved Chao index served to estimate lower-bound TCR diversity and the Gini coefficient served to estimate clonality. Nucleotide rearrangements that differed but encoded the same CDR3beta amino acid sequence were counted as separate clonotypes. Differential abundance analysis identified TCRbeta sequences significantly enriched in antigen-responding cells relative to anti-CD3/anti-CD28-activated cells. Using predicted peptide-MHC specificity as the basis, GLIPH2 grouped TCRs into clusters, both for each participant individually and for the merged data sets that combined participants. TCRdb stores this immuneACCESS table with in-frame sequences only. Part of the clones is absent; in the studies checked, under half of the shortfall reflects unresolved V genes, and no reason is known for the rest. Clone size and the V and J calls come from that table; the DNA yielded D and trimming. This sample gives 25,000 to 35,000 clones in total; approximately 82% of them show up just once. The ten biggest clones cover less than 5% of the sample.

V is clipped by 5 bases and J by 1 base, and the sequence between their germline boundaries is 17 bases long. The CDR3 has 16 amino acids, counting the end cysteine and phenylalanine. The sequence is cut down to CDR3 DNA, 48 bases in frame from base 1. CDR1 LNHDA and CDR2 SQIVND were looked up in the germline V gene (reference sequence). Read against the paper, the sample's treatment or condition label means: suppressive antiretroviral therapy. Lysates of CMV-infected fibroblasts at 9 to 10 ug/mL were used to stimulate the cells. Memory populations depleted of antigen-responding cells were obtained by sorting nonresponding CD40L-negative CD69-negative CD45RO-high memory CD4+ T cells. Participants were HIV-1-infected adults who started suppressive ART during chronic infection. Participants had undetectable plasma HIV-1 RNA below 50 copies/mL for at least 4 years. To be included, a participant needed positive CMV serology and a CD4+ T cell count above 400 cells/uL. Before stimulation, PBMCs were isolated using density centrifugation and then depleted of CD8+ T cells. CD8-depleted PBMCs were stimulated for about 17 hours with anti-CD28/CD49d costimulation, CD40-blocking antibody and enfuvirtide to prevent new infections. Sorting was done on either a Beckman Coulter MoFlo Legacy or an XDP sorter, and propidium iodide was used to exclude dead cells. Genomic DNA was extracted using the QIAamp DNA Mini Kit for samples with more than one million cells and using the Quick-DNA Microprep Kit for all other samples.

The chain is made from TRBV19 and TRBJ1-2; the D gene is perhaps TRBD1, from 5 matching bases. Source: CD4+ T cells sorted from PBMCs after roughly 18-hour stimulation, taken from a patient who received antiretroviral therapy. This specimen's cell subset or site label, per the study, means: CD40L-CD69- CD45RO-high memory CD4 T cells not responding to CMV lysate. This TCR derives from an adult man with HIV who was CMV-seropositive. The CDR3 protein: CASSPQTDRVNYGYTF. The base sequence is TGTGCCAGTAGTCCCCAGACAGACCGAGTTAACTATGGCTACACCTTC.